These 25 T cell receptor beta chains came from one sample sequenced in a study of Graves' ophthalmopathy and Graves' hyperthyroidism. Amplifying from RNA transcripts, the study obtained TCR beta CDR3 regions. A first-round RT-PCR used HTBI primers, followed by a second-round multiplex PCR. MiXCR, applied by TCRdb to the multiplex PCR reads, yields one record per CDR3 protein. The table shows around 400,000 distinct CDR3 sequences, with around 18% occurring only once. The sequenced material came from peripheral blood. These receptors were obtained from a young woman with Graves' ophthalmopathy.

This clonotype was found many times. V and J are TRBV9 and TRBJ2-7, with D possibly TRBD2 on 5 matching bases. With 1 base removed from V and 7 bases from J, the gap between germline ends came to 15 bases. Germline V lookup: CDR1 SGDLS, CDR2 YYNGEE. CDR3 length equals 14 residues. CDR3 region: CASSVSLIPGEQYF. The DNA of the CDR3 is TGTGCCAGCAGCGTATCCCTTATCCCGGGGGAGCAGTACTTC.

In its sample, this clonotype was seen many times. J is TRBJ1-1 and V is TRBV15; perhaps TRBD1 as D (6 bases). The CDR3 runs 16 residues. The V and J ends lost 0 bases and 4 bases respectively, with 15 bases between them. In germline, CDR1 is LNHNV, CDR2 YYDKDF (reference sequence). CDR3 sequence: CATSRDGWGALTEAFF. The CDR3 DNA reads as TGTGCCACCAGCAGAGATGGGTGGGGGGCTCTCACTGAAGCTTTCTTT.

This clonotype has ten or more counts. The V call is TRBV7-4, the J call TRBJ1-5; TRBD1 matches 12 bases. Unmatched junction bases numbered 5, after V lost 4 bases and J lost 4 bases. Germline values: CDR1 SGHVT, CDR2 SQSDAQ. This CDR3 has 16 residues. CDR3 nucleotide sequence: TGTGCCAGCAGCTACGGGACAGGGGGCATAAATCAGCCCCAGCATTTT. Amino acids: CASSYGTGGINQPQHF.

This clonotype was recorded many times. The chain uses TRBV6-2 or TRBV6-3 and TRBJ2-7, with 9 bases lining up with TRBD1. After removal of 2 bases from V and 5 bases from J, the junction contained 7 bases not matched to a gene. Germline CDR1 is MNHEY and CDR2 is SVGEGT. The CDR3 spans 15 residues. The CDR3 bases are TGTGCCAGCAGTTACCAGGGACAGGGTGTCCACGAGCAGTACTTC. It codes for CASSYQGQGVHEQYF.

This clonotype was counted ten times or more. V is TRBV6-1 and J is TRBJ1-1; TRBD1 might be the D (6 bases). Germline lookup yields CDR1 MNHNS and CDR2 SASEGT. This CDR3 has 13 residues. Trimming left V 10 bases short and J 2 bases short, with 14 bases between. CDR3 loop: CATLGQINTEAFF. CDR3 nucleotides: TGTGCCACCCTTGGACAGATAAACACTGAAGCTTTCTTT.

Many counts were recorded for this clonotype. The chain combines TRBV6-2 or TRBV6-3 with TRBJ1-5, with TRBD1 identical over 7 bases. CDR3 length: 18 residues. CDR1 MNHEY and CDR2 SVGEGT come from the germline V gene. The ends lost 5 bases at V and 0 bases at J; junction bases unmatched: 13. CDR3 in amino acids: CASSPSGTVINSNQPQHF. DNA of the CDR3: TGTGCCAGCAGTCCCTCCGGGACAGTGATCAATAGCAATCAGCCCCAGCATTTT.

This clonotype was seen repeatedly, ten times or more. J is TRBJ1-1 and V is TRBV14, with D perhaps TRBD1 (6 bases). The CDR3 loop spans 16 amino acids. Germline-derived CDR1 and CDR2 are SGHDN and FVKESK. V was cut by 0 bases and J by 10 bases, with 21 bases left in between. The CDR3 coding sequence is TGTGCCAGCAGCCAAGATCTCCAGGGGCCCGGAGGAGTAGCTTTCTTT. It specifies CASSQDLQGPGGVAFF.

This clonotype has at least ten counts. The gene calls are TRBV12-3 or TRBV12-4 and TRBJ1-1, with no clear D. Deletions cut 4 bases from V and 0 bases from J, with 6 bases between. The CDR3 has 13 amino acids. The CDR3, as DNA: TGTGCCAGCAGTTCTCAAATGAACACTGAAGCTTTCTTT. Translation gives CASSSQMNTEAFF.

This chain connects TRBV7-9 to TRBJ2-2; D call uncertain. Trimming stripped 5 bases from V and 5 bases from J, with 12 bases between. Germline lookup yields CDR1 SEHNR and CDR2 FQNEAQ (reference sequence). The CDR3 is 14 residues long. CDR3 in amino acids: CASSPPDATGELFF. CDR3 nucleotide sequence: TGTGCCAGCAGCCCCCCGGACGCGACCGGGGAGCTGTTTTTT.

CDR3 amino acids: CSAPRQKGQPQHF. CDR3 bases: TGCAGTGCTCCCAGACAGAAAGGTCAGCCCCAGCATTTT. The V call is TRBV20-1, the J call TRBJ1-5; tentatively, D is TRBD1 (5 bases). CDR1 and CDR2 from the germline V gene are DFQATT and SNEGSKA (reference sequence). This CDR3 is 13 amino acids long. Trimming removed 5 bases from V and 6 bases from J, with 14 bases in between.

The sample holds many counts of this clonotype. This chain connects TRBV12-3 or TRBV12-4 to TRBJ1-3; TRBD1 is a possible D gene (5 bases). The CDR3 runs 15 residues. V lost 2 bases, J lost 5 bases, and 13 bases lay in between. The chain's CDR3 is CASSLTPQARNTIYF. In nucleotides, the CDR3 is TGTGCCAGCAGTTTAACCCCACAGGCCCGAAACACCATATATTTT.

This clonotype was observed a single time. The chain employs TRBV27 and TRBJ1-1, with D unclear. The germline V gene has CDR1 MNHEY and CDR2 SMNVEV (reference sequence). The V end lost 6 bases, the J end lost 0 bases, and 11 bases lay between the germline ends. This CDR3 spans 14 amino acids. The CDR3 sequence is CASRPHGLNTEAFF. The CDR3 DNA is TGTGCCAGCAGGCCGCACGGTTTGAACACTGAAGCTTTCTTT.

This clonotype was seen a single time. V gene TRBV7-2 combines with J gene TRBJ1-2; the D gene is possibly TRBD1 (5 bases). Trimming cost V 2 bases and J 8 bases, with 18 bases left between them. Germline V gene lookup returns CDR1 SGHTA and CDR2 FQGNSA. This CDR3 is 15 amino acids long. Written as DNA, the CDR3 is TGTGCCAGCAGCTTAAACGTTGGGGGAAGTGGAGGCTACACCTTC. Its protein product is CASSLNVGGSGGYTF.

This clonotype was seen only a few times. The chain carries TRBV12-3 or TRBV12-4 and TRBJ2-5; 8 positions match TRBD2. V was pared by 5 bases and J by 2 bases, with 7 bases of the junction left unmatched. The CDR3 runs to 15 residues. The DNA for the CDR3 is TGTGCCAGCAGTCCCCCAACTAGCGGTCAAGAGACCCAGTACTTC. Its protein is CASSPPTSGQETQYF.

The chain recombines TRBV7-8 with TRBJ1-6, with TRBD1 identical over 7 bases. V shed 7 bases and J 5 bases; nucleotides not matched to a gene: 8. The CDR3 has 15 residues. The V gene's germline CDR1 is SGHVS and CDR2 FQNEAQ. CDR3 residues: CASTQGQDHNSPLHF. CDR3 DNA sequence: TGTGCCAGCACCCAAGGACAGGACCATAATTCACCCCTCCACTTT.

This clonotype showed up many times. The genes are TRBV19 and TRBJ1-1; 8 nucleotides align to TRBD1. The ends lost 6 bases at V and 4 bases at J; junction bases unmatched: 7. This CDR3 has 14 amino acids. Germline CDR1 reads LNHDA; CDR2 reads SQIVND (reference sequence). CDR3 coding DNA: TGTGCCAGTAGGCATCTTACAGGGGGCACTGAAGCTTTCTTT. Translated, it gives CASRHLTGGTEAFF.

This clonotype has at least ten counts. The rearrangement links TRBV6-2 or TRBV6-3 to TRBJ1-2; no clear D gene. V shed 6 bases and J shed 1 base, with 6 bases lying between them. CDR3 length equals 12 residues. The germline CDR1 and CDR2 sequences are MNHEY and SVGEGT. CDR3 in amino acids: CASSALNYGYTF. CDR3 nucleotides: TGTGCCAGCAGCGCCCTTAACTATGGCTACACCTTC.

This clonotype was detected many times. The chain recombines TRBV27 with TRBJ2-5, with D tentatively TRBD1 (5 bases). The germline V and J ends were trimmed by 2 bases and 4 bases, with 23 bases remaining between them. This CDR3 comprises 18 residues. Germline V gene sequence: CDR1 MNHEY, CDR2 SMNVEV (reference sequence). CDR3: CASSLIAPGRAIGETQYF. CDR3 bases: TGTGCCAGCAGTTTAATCGCCCCCGGCAGGGCGATTGGAGAGACCCAGTACTTC.

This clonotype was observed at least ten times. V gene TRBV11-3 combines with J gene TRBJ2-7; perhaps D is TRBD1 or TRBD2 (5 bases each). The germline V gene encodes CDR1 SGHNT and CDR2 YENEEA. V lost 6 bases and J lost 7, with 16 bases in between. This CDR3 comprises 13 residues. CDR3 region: CASSPAPEGEQYF. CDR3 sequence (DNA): TGTGCCAGCAGTCCAGCCCCTGAGGGGGAGCAGTACTTC. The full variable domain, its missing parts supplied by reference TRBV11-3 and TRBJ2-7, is EAGVVQSPRYKIIEKKQPVAFWCNPISGHNTLYWYLQNLGQGPELLIRYENEEAVDDSQLPKDRFSAERLKGVDSTLKIQPAELGDSAVYLCASSPAPEGEQYFGPGTRLTVT.

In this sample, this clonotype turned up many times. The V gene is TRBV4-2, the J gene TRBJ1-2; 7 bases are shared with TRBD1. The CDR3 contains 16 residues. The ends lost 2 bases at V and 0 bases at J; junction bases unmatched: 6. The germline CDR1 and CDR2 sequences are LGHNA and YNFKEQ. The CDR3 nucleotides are TGTGCCAGCAGCCAAACCCCAGGGGGAGCTAACTATGGCTACACCTTC. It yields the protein CASSQTPGGANYGYTF.

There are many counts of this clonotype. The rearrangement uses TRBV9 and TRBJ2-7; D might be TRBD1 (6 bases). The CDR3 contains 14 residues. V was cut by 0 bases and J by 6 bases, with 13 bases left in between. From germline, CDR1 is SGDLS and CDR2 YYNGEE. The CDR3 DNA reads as TGTGCCAGCAGCGTAGGCCCTACAGGGTTCGAGCAGTACTTC. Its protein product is CASSVGPTGFEQYF.

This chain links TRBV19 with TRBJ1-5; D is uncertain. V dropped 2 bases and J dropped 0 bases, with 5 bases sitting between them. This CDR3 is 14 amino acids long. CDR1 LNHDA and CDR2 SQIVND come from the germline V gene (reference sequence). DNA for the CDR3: TGTGCCAGTAGTATATCAGGTAGCAATCAGCCCCAGCATTTT. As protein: CASSISGSNQPQHF. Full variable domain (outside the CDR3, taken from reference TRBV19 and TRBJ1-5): DGGITQSPKYLFRKEGQNVTLSCEQNLNHDAMYWYRQDPGQGLRLIYYSQIVNDFQKGDIAEGYSVSREKKESFPLTVTSAQKNPTAFYLCASSISGSNQPQHFGDGTRLSIL.

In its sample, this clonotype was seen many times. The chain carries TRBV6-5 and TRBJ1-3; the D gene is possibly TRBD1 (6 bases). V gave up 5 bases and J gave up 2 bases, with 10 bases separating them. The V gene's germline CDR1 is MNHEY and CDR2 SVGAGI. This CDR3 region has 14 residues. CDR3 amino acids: CASSPGGPGNTIYF. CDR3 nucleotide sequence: TGTGCCAGCAGTCCGGGGGGCCCTGGAAACACCATATATTTT.

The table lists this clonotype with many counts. DNA of the CDR3: TGTGCCAGCAACATAGGGAAGATGAACACTGAAGCTTTCTTT. Its protein product is CASNIGKMNTEAFF. The chain combines TRBV6-5 with TRBJ1-1; no clear D. The CDR3 totals 14 residues. Germline lookup yields CDR1 MNHEY and CDR2 SVGAGI. V lost 7 bases to trimming and J lost 0 bases, with 12 bases between them.

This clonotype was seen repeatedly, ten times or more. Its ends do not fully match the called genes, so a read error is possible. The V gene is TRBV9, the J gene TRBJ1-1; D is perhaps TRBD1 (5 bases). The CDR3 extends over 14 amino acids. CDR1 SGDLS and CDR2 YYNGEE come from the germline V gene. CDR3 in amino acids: CASSVGGGITEAFF. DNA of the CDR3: TGTGCAAGCAGCGTCGGGGGGGGGATTACTGAAGCTTTCTTT.